This section outlines one T cell receptor beta chain sequence together with its context. There is no known antigen for this receptor. Per-base qualities were not stored, and no clone one base away is much larger. The time point label for this specimen denotes: baseline before first vaccination. Vaccinee samples were obtained from the UK trials COV001 and COV002, which included a single-blind randomized controlled phase 2/3 trial of AZD1222 (ChAdOx1 nCoV-19) in healthy adults. For TCRbeta chain sequencing, PBMC samples from trial participants were taken at day 0 and at day 28 after the second dose. V and J are truncated by 2 bases and 4 bases respectively, leaving an intervening sequence of 14 bases. From the cysteine up to the phenylalanine, the CDR3 has a length of 15 residues. Only the CDR3 DNA stays, 45 bases, in frame from base 1. As encoded in the germline V gene, CDR1 is SGHTA while CDR2 is FQGNSA.

This specimen belongs to a study of T cell responses to AZD1222 COVID-19 vaccine (dated by TCRdb to the early 2020s). Background for the entire study: AZD1222 recipients whose second dose came at about 4 weeks and those whose second dose came at about 12 weeks were combined into one group, since spike-specific TCR depth and breadth did not differ between the two schedules. A total of 240 or so trial participants underwent TCR sequencing, of whom approximately 200 had received two doses of AZD1222 and roughly 26 had received two doses of the MenACWY control vaccine. Trial participants were enrolled by age into 18-55, 56-69 and 70-plus year subgroups, with about 150, 27 and 61 TCR-sequenced participants respectively. Beyond this particular receptor, the publication reports: Because no day 14 peak-response samples were available, the repertoires could be characterized only after the peak T cell response. Conclusions about previously exposed vaccinees are limited because only six or seven AZD1222 recipients were SARS-CoV-2 seropositive at baseline. The vaccine-associated CD4 TCRs covered the entire spike protein, and the dominant responses fell in regions 160-218 and 743-854. In the small 56-69-year group, the increase in depth fell short of significance, most likely because of low power. Reportedly, close to half of the unique spike-specific TCRs recognized epitopes lying outside the regions that are mutated in the B.1.351 and B.1.1.7 variants. Participants were mostly white British, with more females than males. The authors suggested clonal diversity may have been underestimated. After two AZD1222 doses, both the breadth and the depth of spike-specific TCRs were significantly higher than at day 0 and than in MenACWY recipients.

The CDR3 regions of human TCRbeta chains were analyzed by immunosequencing. Per the original workflow: TCRs in the repertoires were compared against a reference library of SARS-CoV-2-specific TCRs that had been generated with the MIRA antigen-specificity platform. Breadth was defined as the fraction of unique TCRs that were SARS-CoV-2-associated, and depth was defined as the fraction of total T cells that were SARS-CoV-2-associated. Using the MIRA data, every spike-specific TCR was mapped to the spike region that the TCR reacted to and assigned to either a CD4 or a CD8 class. Log10-transformed breadth and depth values were compared by one-way ANOVA with Sidak's multiple comparisons tests. TCRdb holds this immuneACCESS table with in-frame rearrangements only. Some clones are missing; in checked studies, unresolved V genes explain under half, and the rest has no known cause. V and J calls and clone size are as listed in that table; D and trimming were resolved from the DNA. This sample is represented by under 110,000 clones; more than 75% of them were singletons. 15% to 20% of the sample comes from the top ten.

The sample was peripheral blood, taken on day 0 of AZD1222 vaccination. The chain uses TRBV7-2 and TRBJ1-2; the D segment cannot be called with confidence. This TCR was sampled from an adult in good health. The DNA sequence follows: TGTGCCAGCAGCTTATCACAGATGATCTCCTATGGCTACACCTTC. It is translated as CASSLSQMISYGYTF.